The 6 T cell receptor beta chains in this list originate from one sample, sequenced in a study of blood T cells in healthy people across ages. It was with a sample-barcoded 5' primer and a J-beta primer mix that a second PCR of about 6 to 12 cycles was run. TCRdb fed the 5' RACE reads into MiXCR, producing one record per CDR3 protein. Of around 650,000 distinct CDR3 sequences listed, roughly 30% are singletons. The sequencing input was blood. These receptors all stem from a woman older than 75 in good health.

The V gene is TRBV5-6, the J gene TRBJ2-2, with 10 bases fitting TRBD1. The CDR3 loop spans 16 amino acids. CDR1 SGHDT and CDR2 YYEEEE come from the germline V gene. V lost 6 bases and J lost 1; bases outside the gene matches: 6. This chain's CDR3 is CASNWGTGVNTGELFF. The CDR3 coding sequence is TGTGCCAGCAACTGGGGGACAGGGGTGAACACCGGGGAGCTGTTTTTT.

DNA of the CDR3: TGCGCCAGCAGCCAGATCCTCGGTGGGCAGGGCTGGGGTGCTTTCTTT. Translated: CASSQILGGQGWGAFF. The rearrangement joins TRBV4-1 to TRBJ1-1, with TRBD1 as a possible D gene (5 bases). CDR3 length: 16 amino acids. CDR1 and CDR2 from the germline V gene are MGHRA and YSYEKL. V shed 3 bases and J shed 11 bases, with 25 bases lying between them.

The table lists this clonotype with a few counts. This chain connects TRBV20-1 to TRBJ1-1; D unresolved. This CDR3 has 12 residues. Germline V gives CDR1 DFQATT, CDR2 SNEGSKA (reference sequence). V was pared by 6 bases and J by 3 bases, with 11 bases between. The CDR3 spells CSAEGRDTEAFF. CDR3 nucleotides: TGCAGTGCAGAGGGAAGGGACACTGAAGCTTTCTTT.

Comments on this clonotype: This could be a read error, since a much larger clone is one nucleotide away. CDR3 sequence reads: CASRRGADSPLHF. CDR3 coding DNA: TGTGCCAGCAGAAGGGGGGCTGATTCACCCCTCCACTTT. This chain connects TRBV7-8 to TRBJ1-6, with a tentative D call TRBD1 (6 bases). This CDR3 has 13 residues. Trimming took off 6 bases at V and 8 bases at J, with 11 bases between the two ends. Germline CDR1 reads SGHVS; CDR2 reads FQNEAQ.

As concerns this clonotype: The germline gene is not matched at one end of the junction; a read error may be the cause. V usage is TRBV7-2 and J usage is TRBJ2-2; D uncertain. Germline V gene sequence: CDR1 SGHTA, CDR2 FQGNSA. This CDR3 is 14 amino acids long. CDR3 region: CAGSSDANTGELFF. The DNA for the CDR3 is TGTGCCGGCAGCTCAGACGCGAACACCGGGGAGCTGTTTTTT.

As for this clonotype: A much larger clonotype is one base distant, so this may be a read error. V gene TRBV11-2 combines with J gene TRBJ1-1; 10 positions match TRBD1. Trimming at V came to 3 bases and at J to 0 bases, leaving 1 base not matched to a gene. The length of the CDR3 is 15 residues. CDR1 is SGHAT, CDR2 FQNNGV, per germline. CDR3 protein: CASSFGTGVNTEAFF. The CDR3 coding sequence is TGTGCCAGCAGCTTTGGGACAGGGGTGAACACTGAAGCTTTCTTT.